One sample yielded the 8 T cell receptor beta chains listed below, sequenced in a study of cytomegalovirus exposure and HLA in healthy donors. The primer mix had 60 Vbeta and 13 Jbeta primers. Clones were read by immunoSEQ multiplex PCR, and TCRdb kept only the in-frame ones, dropping some. Of 210,000 or so clones in the sample, around 89% are singletons; the top ten hold over 0.95%. The sequenced sample consisted of PBMCs. The source is a woman aged 18-29 years in good health and CMV-seronegative.

This chain uses TRBV27 with TRBJ1-5; D possibly corresponds to TRBD1 (5 bases). CDR1 is MNHEY and CDR2 is SMNVEV in the germline V gene (reference sequence). V was shortened by 0 bases and J by 2 bases, with 11 bases between the two germline ends. CDR3 length equals 16 residues. The CDR3 spells CASSLSGGLGNQPQHF. The DNA for the CDR3 is TGTGCCAGCAGTTTATCCGGGGGATTGGGCAATCAGCCCCAGCATTTT.

This clone was picked up a small number of times. The rearrangement links TRBV6-5 to TRBJ2-6, with a tentative D call TRBD1 (6 bases). Between the trimmed V and J ends, which lost 4 bases and 8 bases, there was a span of 15 bases. Germline values: CDR1 MNHEY, CDR2 SVGAGI. The CDR3 sequence is 15 residues long. CDR3 bases: TGTGCCAGCAGTTCCCCCGGGACACCTCCCAACGTCCTGACTTTC. Amino acids: CASSSPGTPPNVLTF.

The chain recombines TRBV5-1 with TRBJ2-1; possibly TRBD1 for D (6 bases). The CDR3 totals 15 residues. V lost 0 bases, J lost 5 bases, and 12 bases lay in between. Germline V gives CDR1 SGHRS, CDR2 YFSETQ. CDR3 loop: CASSLAQTGNNEQFF. In nucleotides, the CDR3 is TGCGCCAGCAGCTTGGCCCAGACAGGAAACAATGAGCAGTTCTTC. Full variable domain (remainder filled in from reference TRBV5-1 and TRBJ2-1): KAGVTQTPRYLIKTRGQQVTLSCSPISGHRSVSWYQQTPGQGLQFLFEYFSETQRNKGNFPGRFSGRQFSNSRSEMNVSTLELGDSALYLCASSLAQTGNNEQFFGPGTRLTVL.

The rearrangement links TRBV23-1 to TRBJ1-4, with D possibly TRBD1 on 5 matching bases. TRBV23-1 is an open reading frame whose function is uncertain. V was cut by 6 bases and J by 2 bases, with 22 bases left in between. CDR3 length equals 18 residues. The DNA for the CDR3 is TGCGCCAGCAGCGTTAGGGGCAGAATTCTTACGACTAATGAAAAACTGTTTTTT. Its translation: CASSVRGRILTTNEKLFF.

V usage is TRBV18 and J usage is TRBJ2-3, with 10 nucleotides matching TRBD1. Germline V gene data show CDR1 as KGHSH and CDR2 as LQKENI. The CDR3 has 16 amino acids. V lost 3 bases and J lost 4; bases outside the gene matches: 7. DNA of the CDR3: TGTGCCAGCTCACCCCTCCGACAGGGGGCCTCAGATACGCAGTATTTT. Protein sequence: CASSPLRQGASDTQYF. The variable domain in full, with the rest retrieved from reference TRBV18 and TRBJ2-3, is NAGVMQNPRHLVRRRGQEARLRCSPMKGHSHVYWYRQLPEEGLKFMVYLQKENIIDESGMPKERFSAEFPKEGPSILRIQQVVRGDSAAYFCASSPLRQGASDTQYFGPGTRLTVL.

The chain couples TRBV2 to TRBJ1-1; no firm D call. This CDR3 has 14 residues. V shed 5 bases and J shed 6 bases, with 16 bases lying between them. Germline lookup yields CDR1 SNHLY and CDR2 FYNNEI. The CDR3: CASSWGREDAEAFF. CDR3 nucleotides: TGTGCCAGCAGTTGGGGAAGGGAGGACGCTGAAGCTTTCTTT.

On this clone itself: The sample contains more than one DNA sequence encoding this CDR3. The chain links TRBV5-1 to TRBJ2-7; 12 positions match TRBD2. The CDR3 contains 14 residues. The J segment lost 2 bases and the V segment lost 5 bases, leaving 2 bases of the junction unmatched. CDR1 is SGHRS, CDR2 YFSETQ, per germline. CDR3 amino acids: CASSPSGGAYEQYF. DNA of the CDR3: TGCGCCAGCAGTCCTAGCGGGGGGGCCTACGAGCAGTACTTC. The full variable domain, with the rest looked up from reference TRBV5-1 and TRBJ2-7, is KAGVTQTPRYLIKTRGQQVTLSCSPISGHRSVSWYQQTPGQGLQFLFEYFSETQRNKGNFPGRFSGRQFSNSRSEMNVSTLELGDSALYLCASSPSGGAYEQYFGPGTRLTVT.

The V and J genes are TRBV7-2 and TRBJ2-5; tentative D call: TRBD2 (6 bases). Germline V gene lookup returns CDR1 SGHTA and CDR2 FQGNSA. The ends were cut back, 7 bases at V and 2 bases at J, with 14 bases in the middle. This CDR3 is built from 14 residues. The chain's CDR3 is CASTPRGLQETQYF. Written as DNA, the CDR3 is TGTGCCAGCACCCCGAGGGGACTTCAAGAGACCCAGTACTTC.